One T cell receptor beta chain is described in this entry. The sample is drawn from a study of blood T cell repertoires in COVID-19. CDR1 is LGHDT and CDR2 is YNNKEL in the germline V gene (reference sequence). This CDR3 has 15 amino acids. V lost 2 bases to trimming and J lost 4 bases, with 14 bases between them. Original processing methods: Cell counts per sample came from amplifying reference gene primers. Clones were read by immunoSEQ multiplex PCR, and TCRdb kept only the in-frame ones, dropping some. That table supplies the V and J calls and clone size; D and trimming were determined from the DNA. The top ten hold approximately 7.8% of the sample, which has roughly 300,000 clones, around 87% seen once.

The receptor was isolated from a woman between 50 and 59 years old who had recovered from COVID-19. The source material was peripheral blood. The rearrangement links TRBV3-1 (or the pseudogene TRBV3-2) to TRBJ1-2; D gene uncertain. CDR3 coding DNA: TGTGCCAGCAGCCAATCCCCCGGTGAGGGCTATGGCTACACCTTC. It yields the protein CASSQSPGEGYGYTF.